This is a list of T cell receptor beta chains from one sample in a study of vaccination effects on CD4 cells after COVID-19. Which antigens these TCRs recognize remains unknown. The table came from immunoSEQ multiplex PCR; TCRdb's copy has only in-frame clones and leaves some out. The data contain roughly 32,000 clones, about 70% of them singletons. Here the sequenced sample was CD4+ T cells from PBMCs cultured with HCoV-229E spike peptides, taken after COVID-19 vaccination. All receptors come from a human donor who received a COVID-19 vaccine. Both conserved end residues are part of each CDR3. D genes are given only for firm matches. A clone size is listed for some rows: how often the clone was seen (once, few, many), or a class if it is expanded.

d_gene	v_gene	abundance	j_gene	CDR3nt	CDR3aa
TRBD1	TRBV2	few	TRBJ1-5	TGTGCCAGCAGTGTTTTGCAGGGGGCTCAGCCCCAGCATTTT	CASSVLQGAQPQHF
-	TRBV11-2	-	TRBJ2-2	TGTGCCAGCAGTTATCTGGGGTTTAGGGGCATCGGGGAGCTGTTTTTT	CASSYLGFRGIGELFF
TRBD1	TRBV19	-	TRBJ1-5	TGTGCCAGTACCGTACAGGGGGCGGCGGGTCAGCCCCAGCATTTT	CASTVQGAAGQPQHF
-	TRBV19	-	TRBJ1-2	TGTGCCAGTATCAACCGAGGCAGGGAGAGAGGCTACACCTTC	CASINRGRERGYTF
-	TRBV21-1	-	TRBJ1-3	TGTGCCAGCAGGCCGGGACAGGGGGCGCTTTCCGGAAACACCATATATTTT	CASRPGQGALSGNTIYF
-	TRBV19	-	TRBJ1-6	TGTGCCAGCAAGGGACGCCTCAGTAATTCACCCCTCCACTTT	CASKGRLSNSPLHF
TRBD1	TRBV10-2	-	TRBJ2-7	TGCGCCAGCAGCCCGGTGCTAGGGGGCAGAGAGCAGTACTTC	CASSPVLGGREQYF
-	TRBV10-2	-	TRBJ1-1	TGCGCCAGCAGTGATGGCACTGAAGCTTTCTTT	CASSDGTEAFF
-	TRBV3-1/TRBV3-2	-	TRBJ1-2	TGTGCCAGCAGCCAAGATATCAAGAACTATGGCTACACCTTC	CASSQDIKNYGYTF
TRBD2	TRBV5-4	-	TRBJ2-1	TGTGCCAGCAGCTTCCCAGCGGGGGCCATCTCAACAGAGCAGTTCTTC	CASSFPAGAISTEQFF
TRBD1	TRBV6-4	few	TRBJ2-3	TGTGCCAGCAGTGACTCACAGGGGGCAGATACGCAGTATTTT	CASSDSQGADTQYF
-	TRBV5-1	-	TRBJ2-7	TGCGCCAGCAGCTTGTCGCCTTCCCGGAGGAACGAGCAGTACTTC	CASSLSPSRRNEQYF
-	TRBV3-1/TRBV3-2	-	TRBJ2-7	TGTGCCAGCAGCCAAGAAAGAGGAGGAGGTACGAGGCACGAGCAGTACTTC	CASSQERGGGTRHEQYF
-	TRBV5-1	-	TRBJ2-1	TGCGCCAGCGACCCCGGAGTAGCGGCCTTCTCCTACAATGAGCAGTTCTTC	CASDPGVAAFSYNEQFF
TRBD1	TRBV6-5	-	TRBJ2-2	TGTGCCATCATGGACAGGTCGAACACCGGGGAGCTGTTTTTT	CAIMDRSNTGELFF
TRBD2	TRBV27	-	TRBJ2-1	TGTGCCAGCAGCAACACATACTGGAGGGCGGGGGTGAATGAGCAGTTCTTC	CASSNTYWRAGVNEQFF
TRBD1	TRBV2	-	TRBJ2-1	TGTGCCAGCAGTGAGGGAGACAGGGGGTACAATGAGCAGTTCTTC	CASSEGDRGYNEQFF
TRBD1	TRBV6-2/TRBV6-3	-	TRBJ1-1	TGTGCCAGCAGTTTCAGACAGGGGACTGAAGCTTTCTTT	CASSFRQGTEAFF